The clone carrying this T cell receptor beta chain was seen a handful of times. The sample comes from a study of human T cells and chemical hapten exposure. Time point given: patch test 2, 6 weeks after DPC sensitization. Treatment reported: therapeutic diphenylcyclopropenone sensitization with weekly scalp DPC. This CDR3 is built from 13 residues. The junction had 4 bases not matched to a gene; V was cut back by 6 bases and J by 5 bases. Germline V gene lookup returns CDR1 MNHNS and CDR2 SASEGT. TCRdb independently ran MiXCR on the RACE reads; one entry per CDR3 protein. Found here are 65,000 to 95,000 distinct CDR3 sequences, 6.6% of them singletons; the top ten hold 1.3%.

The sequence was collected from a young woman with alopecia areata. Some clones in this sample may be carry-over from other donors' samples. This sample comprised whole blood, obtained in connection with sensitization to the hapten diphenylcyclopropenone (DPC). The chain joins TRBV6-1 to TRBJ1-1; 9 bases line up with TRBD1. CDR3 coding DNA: TGTGCCAGCAGCCGGACAGGGGTTACTGAAGCTTTCTTT. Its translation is CASSRTGVTEAFF.